This TCR beta chain came from a study of CD8+CD57+ T cells in acquired aplastic anemia. Turning to the study itself: Mean DNA quantity obtained from sorted CD4+ and CD8+ cells was about 3 ug. General study findings and limits: Comparison of patients with controls identified 25 to 35 shared CD8+ CDR3 sequences. In CD8+ cells, Simpson's diversity showed no significant difference between patients and controls.

On this clonotype: Its antigen is unknown.

CDR1 and CDR2 from the germline V gene are LNHDA and SQIVND (reference sequence). The CDR3 extends over 16 amino acids. The J segment lost 6 bases and the V segment lost 6 bases, leaving 7 bases of the junction unmatched. Patients who underwent sequencing had shown CD8+CD57+ cell expansion by flow cytometry. TCR beta VDJ and CDR3 profiles were obtained from a genomic DNA template. TCRdb recomputed calls from the reads with MiXCR, one row per CDR3 protein. The sample records approximately 120,000 distinct CDR3 sequences, about 40% being singletons. The chain couples TRBV19 to TRBJ2-1, with 14 bases that match TRBD2. The TCR sequence derives from a human donor with aplastic anemia. Sequencing input: sorted CD4+, CD8+, or CD8+CD57+ T cells (not recorded which) from PBMCs. The CDR3 region is CASRTSGGAVVNEQFF. The CDR3 nucleotides read TGTGCCAGTAGGACTAGCGGGGGGGCCGTTGTCAATGAGCAGTTCTTC.